A selection of T cell receptor beta chains follows, all from one sample in a study of blood T cell repertoires in COVID-19. The assay was immunoSEQ multiplex PCR, and TCRdb's table has in-frame clones only and misses some. The sample records a few hundred thousand clones, around four fifths being singletons. Sequencing was carried out using peripheral blood. The receptors originated from a woman older than 75 with active or convalescent COVID-19. Both conserved end residues are part of each CDR3. Each record gives: CDR3 protein, CDR3 DNA, J gene, V gene, D gene, clone size. D genes are given only for firm matches. Some rows have no size entry. The others give once, few or many, or a class for an expanded clone.

CASSFAGASNEQFF | TGTGCCAGCAGCTTCGCGGGAGCTAGTAATGAGCAGTTCTTC | TRBJ2-1 | TRBV11-2 | TRBD2 | once
CASTYTGEGEKLFF | TGTGCCAGCACCTATACAGGGGAAGGGGAAAAACTGTTTTTT | TRBJ1-4 | TRBV7-2 | TRBD1 | -
CASTRSGAQETQYF | TGTGCCAGCACCCGCAGCGGAGCCCAAGAGACCCAGTACTTC | TRBJ2-5 | TRBV7-2 | - | once
CASSLEQGLGGYTF | TGTGCCAGCAGCTTAGAGCAGGGGTTGGGCGGCTACACCTTC | TRBJ1-2 | TRBV7-9 | - | -
CASSSQGANTEAFF | TGCGCCAGCAGCTCACAGGGTGCGAACACTGAAGCTTTCTTT | TRBJ1-1 | TRBV5-1 | - | -
CASSKDRKTQYF | TGTGCCAGCAGCAAGGACAGAAAGACCCAGTACTTC | TRBJ2-5 | TRBV11-3 | - | -
CASSVDPGYGQPQHF | TGTGCCAGCAGCGTAGACCCAGGGTATGGCCAGCCCCAGCATTTT | TRBJ1-5 | TRBV9 | - | once
CASSMGLAGGLLEETQYF | TGCGCCAGCAGTATGGGACTAGCGGGAGGACTCCTTGAGGAGACCCAGTACTTC | TRBJ2-5 | TRBV5-1 | TRBD2 | -
CASSPGQSYEQYF | TGTGCCAGTAGCCCGGGACAGTCATACGAGCAGTACTTC | TRBJ2-7 | TRBV19 | TRBD1 | -
CASSKAVGGTVNTEAFF | TGTGCCAGCAGTAAAGCGGTTGGGGGGACAGTGAACACTGAAGCTTTCTTT | TRBJ1-1 | TRBV2 | TRBD1 | -